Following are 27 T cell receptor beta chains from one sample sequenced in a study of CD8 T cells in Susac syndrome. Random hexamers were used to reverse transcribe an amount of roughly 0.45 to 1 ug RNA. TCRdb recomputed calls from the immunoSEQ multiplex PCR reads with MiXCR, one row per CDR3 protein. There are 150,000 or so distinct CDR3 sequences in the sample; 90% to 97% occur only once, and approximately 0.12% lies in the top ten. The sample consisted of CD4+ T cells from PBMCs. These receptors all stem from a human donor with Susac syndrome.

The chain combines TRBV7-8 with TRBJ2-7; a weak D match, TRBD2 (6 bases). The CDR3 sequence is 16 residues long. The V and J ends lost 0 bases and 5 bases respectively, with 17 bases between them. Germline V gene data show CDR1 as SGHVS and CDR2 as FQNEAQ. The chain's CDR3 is CASSLARLVLRDEQYF. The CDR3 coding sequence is TGTGCCAGCAGCTTAGCCCGACTAGTACTTCGTGACGAGCAGTACTTC. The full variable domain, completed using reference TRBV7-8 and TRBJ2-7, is GAGVSQSPRYKVAKRGQDVALRCDPISGHVSLFWYQQALGQGPEFLTYFQNEAQLDKSGLPSDRFFAERPEGSVSTLKIQRTQQEDSAVYLCASSLARLVLRDEQYFGPGTRLTVT.

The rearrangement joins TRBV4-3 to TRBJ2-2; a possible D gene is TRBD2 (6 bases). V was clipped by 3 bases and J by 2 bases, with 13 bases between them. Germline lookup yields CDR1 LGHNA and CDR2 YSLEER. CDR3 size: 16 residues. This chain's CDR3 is CASSHAGTLNTGELFF. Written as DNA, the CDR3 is TGCGCCAGCAGCCATGCCGGGACTTTAAACACCGGGGAGCTGTTTTTT.

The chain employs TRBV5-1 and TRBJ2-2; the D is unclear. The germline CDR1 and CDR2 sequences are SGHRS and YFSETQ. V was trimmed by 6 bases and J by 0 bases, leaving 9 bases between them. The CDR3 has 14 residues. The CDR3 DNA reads TGCGCCAGCACCCGCAGTTCGAACACCGGGGAGCTGTTTTTT. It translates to CASTRSSNTGELFF.

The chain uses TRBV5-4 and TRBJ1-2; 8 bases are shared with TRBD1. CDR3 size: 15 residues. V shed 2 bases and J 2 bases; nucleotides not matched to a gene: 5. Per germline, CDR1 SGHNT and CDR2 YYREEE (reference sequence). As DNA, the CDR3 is TGTGCCAGCAGCTTCCGGACAGGGCCGAACTATGGCTACACCTTC. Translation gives CASSFRTGPNYGYTF.

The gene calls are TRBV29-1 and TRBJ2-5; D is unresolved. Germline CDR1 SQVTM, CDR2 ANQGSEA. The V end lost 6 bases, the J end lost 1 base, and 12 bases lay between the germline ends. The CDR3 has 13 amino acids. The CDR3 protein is CSVRSDGQETQYF. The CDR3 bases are TGCAGCGTCCGCTCCGACGGCCAAGAGACCCAGTACTTC.

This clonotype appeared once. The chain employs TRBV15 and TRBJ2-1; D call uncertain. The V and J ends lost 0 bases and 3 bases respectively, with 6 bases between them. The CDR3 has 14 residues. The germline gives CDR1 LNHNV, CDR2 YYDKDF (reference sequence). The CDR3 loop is CATSRDPSYNEQFF. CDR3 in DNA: TGTGCCACCAGCAGAGATCCCAGCTACAATGAGCAGTTCTTC.

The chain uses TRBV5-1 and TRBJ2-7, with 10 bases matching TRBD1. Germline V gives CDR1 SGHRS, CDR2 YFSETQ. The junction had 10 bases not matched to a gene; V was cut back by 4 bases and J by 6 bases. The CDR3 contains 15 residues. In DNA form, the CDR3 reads TGCGCCAGCAGCCAAACCGGGACAGGGGTTGGCGAGCAGTACTTC. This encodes CASSQTGTGVGEQYF.

CDR3 nucleotide sequence: TGCAGCGTTGACGGGACTAGCGGGCCCCAAGAGACCCAGTACTTC. Protein sequence: CSVDGTSGPQETQYF. The gene calls are TRBV29-1 and TRBJ2-5, with TRBD2 identical over 12 bases. The CDR3 has 15 residues. CDR1 and CDR2 (germline): SQVTM, ANQGSEA. J lost 1 base, V lost 3 bases, and 3 bases had no gene match.

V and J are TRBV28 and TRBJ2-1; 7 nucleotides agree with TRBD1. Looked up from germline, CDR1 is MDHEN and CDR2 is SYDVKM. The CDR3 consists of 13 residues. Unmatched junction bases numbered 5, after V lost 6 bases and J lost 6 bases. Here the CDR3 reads CASRGTETNEQFF. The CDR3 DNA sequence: TGTGCCAGCAGGGGGACAGAAACCAATGAGCAGTTCTTC.

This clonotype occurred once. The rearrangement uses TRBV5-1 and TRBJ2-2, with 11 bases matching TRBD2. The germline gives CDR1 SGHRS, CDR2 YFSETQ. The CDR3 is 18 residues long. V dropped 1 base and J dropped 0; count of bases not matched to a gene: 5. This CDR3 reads CASSLISGGAPNTGELFF. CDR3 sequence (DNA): TGCGCCAGCAGCTTGATTAGCGGGGGGGCACCGAACACCGGGGAGCTGTTTTTT.

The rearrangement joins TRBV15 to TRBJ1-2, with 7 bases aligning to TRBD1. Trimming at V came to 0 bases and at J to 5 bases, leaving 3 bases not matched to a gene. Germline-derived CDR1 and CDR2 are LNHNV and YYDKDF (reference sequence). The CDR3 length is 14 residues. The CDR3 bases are TGTGCCACCAGCAGAGAAAGGGGGCCGTATGGCTACACCTTC. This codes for CATSRERGPYGYTF.

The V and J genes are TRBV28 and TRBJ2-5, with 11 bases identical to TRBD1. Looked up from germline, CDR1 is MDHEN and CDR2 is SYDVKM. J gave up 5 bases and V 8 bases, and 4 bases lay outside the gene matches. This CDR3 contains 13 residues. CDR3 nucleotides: TGTGCCAGCGGGACAGGGGGGCAGGAGACCCAGTACTTC. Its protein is CASGTGGQETQYF. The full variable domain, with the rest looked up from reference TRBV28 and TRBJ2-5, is DVKVTQSSRYLVKRTGEKVFLECVQDMDHENMFWYRQDPGLGLRLIYFSYDVKMKEKGDIPEGYSVSREKKERFSLILESASTNQTSMYLCASGTGGQETQYFGPGTRLLVL.

The CDR3 region has the DNA TGTGCCACCAGCAGAGGGGGCAGGGATCCCTATGGCTACACCTTC. Its translation: CATSRGGRDPYGYTF. The rearrangement links TRBV15 to TRBJ1-2; possible D gene TRBD1, 5 bases. The V and J ends lost 1 base and 4 bases respectively, with 13 bases between them. CDR3 length: 15 amino acids. The germline gives CDR1 LNHNV, CDR2 YYDKDF (reference sequence).

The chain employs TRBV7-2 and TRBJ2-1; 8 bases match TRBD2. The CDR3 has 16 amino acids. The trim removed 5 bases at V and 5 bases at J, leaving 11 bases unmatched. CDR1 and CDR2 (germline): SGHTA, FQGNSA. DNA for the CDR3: TGTGCCAGCAGCCAACTGGCGGGGGGTCCCAACAATGAGCAGTTCTTC. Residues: CASSQLAGGPNNEQFF.

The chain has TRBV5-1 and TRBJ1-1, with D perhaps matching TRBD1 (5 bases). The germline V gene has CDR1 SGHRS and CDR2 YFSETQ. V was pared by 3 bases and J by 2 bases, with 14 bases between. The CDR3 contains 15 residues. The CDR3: CASSSAGSRNTEAFF. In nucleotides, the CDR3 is TGCGCCAGCAGCTCAGCAGGGTCCCGTAACACTGAAGCTTTCTTT.

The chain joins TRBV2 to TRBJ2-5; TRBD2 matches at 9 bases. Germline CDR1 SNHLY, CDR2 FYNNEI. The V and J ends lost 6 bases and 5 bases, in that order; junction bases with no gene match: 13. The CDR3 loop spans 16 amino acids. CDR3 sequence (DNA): TGTGCCAGCAGATTGAGGGTTAGCGGGAGAAACGAGACCCAGTACTTC. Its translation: CASRLRVSGRNETQYF.

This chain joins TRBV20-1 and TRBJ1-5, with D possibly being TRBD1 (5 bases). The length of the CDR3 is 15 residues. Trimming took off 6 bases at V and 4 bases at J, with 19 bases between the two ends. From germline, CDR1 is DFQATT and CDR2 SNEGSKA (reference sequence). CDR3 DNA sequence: TGCAGTGCCCCAACCGGGGGAAGGTGGAATCAGCCCCAGCATTTT. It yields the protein CSAPTGGRWNQPQHF.

The chain's CDR3 is CANRGGPSYNEQFF. The CDR3 DNA reads TGTGCTAACCGGGGGGGACCCTCCTACAATGAGCAGTTCTTC. The chain is built from TRBV14 and TRBJ2-1; 8 nucleotides agree with TRBD2. The CDR3 is 14 amino acids. Germline values: CDR1 SGHDN, CDR2 FVKESK. Variable domain in full (rest from reference TRBV14 and TRBJ2-1): EAGVTQFPSHSVIEKGQTVTLRCDPISGHDNLYWYRRVMGKEIKFLLHFVKESKQDESGMPNNRFLAERTGGTYSTLKVQPAELEDSGVYFCANRGGPSYNEQFFGPGTRLTVL.

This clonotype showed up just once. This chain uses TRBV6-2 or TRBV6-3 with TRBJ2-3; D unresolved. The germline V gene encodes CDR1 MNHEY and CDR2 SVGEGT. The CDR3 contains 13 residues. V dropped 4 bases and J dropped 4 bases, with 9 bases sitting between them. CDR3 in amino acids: CASSSAEADTQYF. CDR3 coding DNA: TGTGCCAGCAGTTCCGCAGAGGCAGATACGCAGTATTTT.

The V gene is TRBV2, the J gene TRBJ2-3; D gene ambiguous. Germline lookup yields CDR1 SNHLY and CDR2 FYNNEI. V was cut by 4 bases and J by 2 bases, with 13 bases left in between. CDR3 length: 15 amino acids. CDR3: CASSGESPYTDTQYF. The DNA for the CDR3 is TGTGCCAGCAGTGGCGAGAGTCCCTACACAGATACGCAGTATTTT.

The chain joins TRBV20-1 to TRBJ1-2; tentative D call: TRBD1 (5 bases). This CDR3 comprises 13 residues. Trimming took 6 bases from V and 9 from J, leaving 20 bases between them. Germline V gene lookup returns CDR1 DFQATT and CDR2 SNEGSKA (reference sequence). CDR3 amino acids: CSAESGTLVSYTF. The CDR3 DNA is TGCAGTGCCGAGTCCGGGACGCTAGTAAGCTACACCTTC.

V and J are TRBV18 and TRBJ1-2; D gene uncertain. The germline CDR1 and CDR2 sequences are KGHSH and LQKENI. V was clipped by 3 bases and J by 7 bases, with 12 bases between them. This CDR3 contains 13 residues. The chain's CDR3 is CASSPDRRRGYTF. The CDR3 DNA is TGTGCCAGCTCACCCGACCGGCGCCGTGGCTACACCTTC.

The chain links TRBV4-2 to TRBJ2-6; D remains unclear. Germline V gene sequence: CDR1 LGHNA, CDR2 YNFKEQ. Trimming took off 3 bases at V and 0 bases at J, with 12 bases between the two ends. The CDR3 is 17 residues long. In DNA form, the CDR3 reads TGTGCCAGCAGCCAGCACAGTTTACTCTCTGGGGCCAACGTCCTGACTTTC. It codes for CASSQHSLLSGANVLTF.

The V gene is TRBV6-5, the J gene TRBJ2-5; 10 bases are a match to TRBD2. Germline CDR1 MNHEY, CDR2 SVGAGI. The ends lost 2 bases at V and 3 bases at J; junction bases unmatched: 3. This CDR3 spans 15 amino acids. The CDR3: CASSYVGLAEETQYF. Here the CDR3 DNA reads TGTGCCAGCAGTTACGTAGGACTAGCGGAAGAGACCCAGTACTTC.

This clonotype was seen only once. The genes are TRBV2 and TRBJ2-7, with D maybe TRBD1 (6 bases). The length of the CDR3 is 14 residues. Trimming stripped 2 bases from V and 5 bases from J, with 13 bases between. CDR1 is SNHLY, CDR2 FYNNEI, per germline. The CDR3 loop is CASSEPGETHEQYV. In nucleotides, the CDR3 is TGTGCCAGCAGTGAACCAGGGGAAACCCACGAGCAGTACGTC.

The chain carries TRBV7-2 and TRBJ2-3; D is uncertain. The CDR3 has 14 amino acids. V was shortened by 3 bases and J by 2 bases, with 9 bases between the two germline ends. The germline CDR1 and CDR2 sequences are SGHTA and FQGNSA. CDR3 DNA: TGTGCCAGCAGCTTGAGGCTGTCCACAGATACGCAGTATTTT. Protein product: CASSLRLSTDTQYF.

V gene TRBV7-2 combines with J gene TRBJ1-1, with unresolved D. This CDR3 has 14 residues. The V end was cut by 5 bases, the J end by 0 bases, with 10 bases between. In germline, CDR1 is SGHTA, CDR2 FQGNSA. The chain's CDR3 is CASSQTRMNTEAFF. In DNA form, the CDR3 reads TGTGCCAGCAGCCAAACCAGGATGAACACTGAAGCTTTCTTT.